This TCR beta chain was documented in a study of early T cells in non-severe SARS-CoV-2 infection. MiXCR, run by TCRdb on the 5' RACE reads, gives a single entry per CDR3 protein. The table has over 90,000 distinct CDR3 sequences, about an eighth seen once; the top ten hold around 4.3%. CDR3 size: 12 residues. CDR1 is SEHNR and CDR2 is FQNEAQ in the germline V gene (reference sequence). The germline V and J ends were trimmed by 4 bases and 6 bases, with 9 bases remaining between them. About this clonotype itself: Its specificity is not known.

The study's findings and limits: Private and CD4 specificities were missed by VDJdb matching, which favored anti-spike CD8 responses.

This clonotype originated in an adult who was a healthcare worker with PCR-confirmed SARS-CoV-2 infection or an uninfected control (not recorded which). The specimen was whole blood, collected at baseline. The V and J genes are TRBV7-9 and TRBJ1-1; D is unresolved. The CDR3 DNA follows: TGTGCCAGCAGCTGGGTACCGGCTGAAGCTTTCTTT. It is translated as CASSWVPAEAFF.